Shown below are 18 T cell receptor beta chains from a single sample sequenced in a study of T cells in Graves' hyperthyroidism and ophthalmopathy. RNA transcripts provided the source from which TCR beta CDR3 regions were amplified. The TCR CDR3 was amplified in a first-round RT-PCR using the HTBI primer set. In TCRdb, the multiplex PCR reads were re-called with MiXCR into one record per CDR3 protein. The sample carries 500,000 to 650,000 distinct CDR3 sequences, 46% recorded once. The sample was peripheral blood or thyroid tissue (not recorded which). These receptors all come from an adult woman with Graves' disease, either hyperthyroidism or ophthalmopathy (not recorded which).

This clonotype was found many times. The J gene is TRBJ1-5, the V gene TRBV7-9; D is uncertain. The CDR3 length is 16 residues. Germline V gene sequence: CDR1 SEHNR, CDR2 FQNEAQ (reference sequence). V was pared by 1 base and J by 3 bases, with 13 bases between. CDR3 sequence reads: CASSLVGAGPNQPQHF. The CDR3 region has the DNA TGTGCCAGCAGCTTAGTCGGTGCAGGTCCCAATCAGCCCCAGCATTTT.

This clonotype was recorded many times. V gene TRBV7-9 combines with J gene TRBJ2-7, with D possibly TRBD2 on 5 matching bases. The CDR3 spans 14 residues. Germline V gene data show CDR1 as SEHNR and CDR2 as FQNEAQ (reference sequence). Trimming left V 5 bases short and J 7 bases short, with 18 bases between. The CDR3, as DNA: TGTGCCAGCAGCCCAGTGGGGATGAGGAGGGAGCAGTACTTC. It codes for CASSPVGMRREQYF.

The chain recombines TRBV11-1 with TRBJ1-1; D remains unclear. Looked up from germline, CDR1 is SGHAT and CDR2 is FQDESV (reference sequence). The CDR3 length is 16 residues. The V end was cut by 4 bases, the J end by 1 base, with 16 bases between. The CDR3 region has the DNA TGTGCCAGCAGCTACTCATCTTGGGGTAGGAACACTGAAGCTTTCTTT. Translating gives CASSYSSWGRNTEAFF.

This clonotype was seen many times. V is TRBV20-1 and J is TRBJ2-5; D may correspond to TRBD1 or TRBD2 (5 bases each). Trimming removed 0 bases from V and 2 bases from J, with 10 bases in between. CDR1 and CDR2 (germline): DFQATT, SNEGSKA (reference sequence). The CDR3 is 14 amino acids. CDR3 sequence reads: CSARDGTAQETQYF. DNA for the CDR3: TGCAGTGCTAGAGACGGGACGGCGCAAGAGACCCAGTACTTC.

CDR3 sequence reads: CASSLHRDGDYEQYF. DNA for the CDR3: TGTGCCAGCAGTCTACACCGGGACGGAGACTACGAGCAGTACTTC. This chain uses TRBV12-3 or TRBV12-4 with TRBJ2-7; TRBD1 or TRBD2 may be the D gene (5 bases each). The CDR3 sequence is 15 residues long. Trimming shortened V by 5 bases and J by 3 bases, and 17 bases separated the two germline ends.

The CDR3 reads CASSTTGREAFF. CDR3 bases: TGTGCCAGCAGTACGACAGGACGTGAAGCTTTCTTT. The V gene is TRBV6-5, the J gene TRBJ1-1; TRBD1 might be the D (6 bases). Trimming stripped 5 bases from V and 7 bases from J, with 11 bases between. This CDR3 spans 12 amino acids. The germline CDR1 and CDR2 sequences are MNHEY and SVGAGI.

The V gene is TRBV20-1, the J gene TRBJ1-1, with D unresolved. Germline V gene lookup returns CDR1 DFQATT and CDR2 SNEGSKA (reference sequence). The CDR3 covers 10 residues. The CDR3 spells CRAVNTEAFF. DNA of the CDR3: TGCAGAGCAGTGAACACTGAAGCTTTCTTT.

This clonotype was counted ten times or more. The V call is TRBV9, the J call TRBJ1-2; the D is unclear. Trimming stripped 8 bases from V and 5 bases from J, with 10 bases between. Germline CDR1 reads SGDLS; CDR2 reads YYNGEE. The CDR3 is made up of 11 amino acids. The CDR3: CASSAGYGYTF. The CDR3 coding sequence is TGTGCCAGTAGTGCCGGATATGGCTACACCTTC.

This clonotype was seen at least ten times. This chain links TRBV20-1 with TRBJ2-5; D remains unclear. The V gene lost 0 bases and the J gene lost 6 bases, with 5 bases spanning the gap. The V gene's germline CDR1 is DFQATT and CDR2 SNEGSKA (reference sequence). This CDR3 region has 11 residues. CDR3 loop: CSARDAKTQYF. For the CDR3, the DNA is TGCAGTGCTAGAGACGCAAAGACCCAGTACTTC.

The J gene is TRBJ1-2, the V gene TRBV7-9; 7 bases line up with TRBD1. With 5 bases clipped from V and 4 bases from J, the junction kept 10 bases outside the gene matches. The CDR3 has 15 residues. Germline loops: CDR1 SEHNR, CDR2 FQNEAQ (reference sequence). The chain's CDR3 is CASSPTGMQGYGYTF. The DNA for the CDR3 is TGTGCCAGCAGCCCGACAGGGATGCAGGGCTATGGCTACACCTTC.

The chain is built from TRBV11-2 and TRBJ1-1, with D maybe TRBD1 (6 bases). The CDR3 consists of 17 residues. With 1 base removed from V and 0 bases from J, the gap between germline ends came to 15 bases. Germline CDR1 is SGHAT and CDR2 is FQNNGV. CDR3 sequence: CASSLGDKVGMNTEAFF. DNA for the CDR3: TGTGCCAGCAGCTTAGGGGACAAGGTTGGGATGAACACTGAAGCTTTCTTT.

The V call is TRBV6-5, the J call TRBJ2-7; 8 bases fit TRBD1. The CDR3 is 13 amino acids. V trimming: 0 bases; J trimming: 6 bases; junction bases outside the gene matches: 1. Germline CDR1 and CDR2: MNHEY and SVGAGI. CDR3 nucleotides: TGTGCCAGCAGTTACTCTACAGGGGGCGAGCAGTACTTC. Its protein is CASSYSTGGEQYF.

This sequence joins TRBV28 and TRBJ1-2, with a tentative D call TRBD1 (5 bases). The CDR3 covers 15 residues. Germline CDR1 is MDHEN and CDR2 is SYDVKM. V was cut by 5 bases and J by 4 bases, with 17 bases left in between. The CDR3 DNA reads as TGTGCCAGCAGTCCCACCCAAACGGGGACCTATGGCTACACCTTC. This translates into CASSPTQTGTYGYTF.

In its sample, this clonotype was seen many times. The chain is built from TRBV14 and TRBJ1-1, with a tentative D call TRBD1 (5 bases). The V gene's germline CDR1 is SGHDN and CDR2 FVKESK. The ends were cut back, 1 base at V and 10 bases at J, with 16 bases in the middle. This CDR3 is 14 amino acids long. The CDR3 nucleotides are TGTGCCAGCAGCCAAGCCTCGACAGTGGTCCCAGCTTTCTTT. This codes for CASSQASTVVPAFF.

This CDR3 is CASRGGAQTQYF. The CDR3 coding sequence is TGCGCCAGCCGAGGGGGAGCCCAGACCCAGTACTTC. The chain carries TRBV10-2 and TRBJ2-5, with D tentatively TRBD1 (6 bases). Germline V gene data show CDR1 as WSHSY and CDR2 as SAAADI. V shed 8 bases and J shed 6 bases, with 13 bases lying between them. CDR3 size: 12 residues.

There are a few counts of this clonotype. The chain recombines TRBV29-1 with TRBJ2-7; weak D call: TRBD1 (6 bases). Germline values: CDR1 SQVTM, CDR2 ANQGSEA. The CDR3 spans 13 residues. V was trimmed by 5 bases and J by 1 base, leaving 12 bases between them. For the CDR3, the DNA is TGCAGCGTTCTCACAGGGTCGTCCTACGAGCAGTACTTC. Its protein product is CSVLTGSSYEQYF.

This clonotype was detected ten times or more. The junction departs from germline at one end; a sequencing error may be responsible. The rearrangement uses TRBV5-1 and TRBJ2-5; TRBD1 is a possible D gene (6 bases). CDR1 SGHRS and CDR2 YFSETQ come from the germline V gene. The CDR3 is 14 amino acids. CDR3 nucleotides: TGTGCCAGCAGCTTAGGGACACTACAAGAGACCCAGTACTTC. Amino acid sequence: CASSLGTLQETQYF.

V is TRBV12-3 or TRBV12-4 and J is TRBJ2-5, with D perhaps being TRBD1 or TRBD2 (6 bases each). V was cut by 6 bases and J by 4 bases, with 15 bases left in between. This CDR3 comprises 14 residues. CDR3 protein: CASSQRGVGETQYF. As DNA, the CDR3 is TGTGCCAGCAGCCAAAGGGGGGTCGGAGAGACCCAGTACTTC.